This TCR beta chain was retrieved from a study of T cell responses to AZD1222 COVID-19 vaccine. Across the whole study: Investigators merged groups given second doses at roughly 4 or roughly 12 weeks.

V was cut by 4 bases and J by 0 bases, with 12 bases left in between. CDR3 length equals 15 residues. In germline, CDR1 is MNHEY, CDR2 SMNVEV (reference sequence). This clone showed up just once. The repertoire was sequenced with immunoSEQ multiplex PCR; TCRdb's copy has only in-frame clones and lacks some. Found here are over 100,000 clones, 75% to 90% of them singletons; the top ten hold about 17%. Sequencing was performed on peripheral blood, taken on day 0 of AZD1222 vaccination. The TCR originated in an adult in good health. The chain recombines TRBV27 with TRBJ1-2; maybe TRBD1 (5 bases). The DNA of the CDR3 is TGTGCCAGCAGTTCCCAGACAGAAGCTAACTATGGCTACACCTTC. This codes for CASSSQTEANYGYTF.